This TCR beta chain appears in the sequencing data of a study of shared clonotypes between healthy human individuals. Study-level background: Donors were a couple of women and a few men aged 18 to 49. Study outcomes and limitations: Sampling covered blood only; tissue repertoires likely differ.

The germline CDR1 and CDR2 sequences are LNHDA and SQIVND (reference sequence). V lost 6 bases and J lost 0, with 12 bases in between. The CDR3 sequence is 16 residues long. In regard to this clone: No antigen is known for it.

Donors included only healthy HIV-negative adults lacking recent acute infections or vaccinations. Execution of the assay was at deep level. The assay was immunoSEQ multiplex PCR, and TCRdb's table has in-frame clones only and misses some. Seen here are 520,000 or so clones, approximately 85% observed once, and the top ten hold 10% to 15%. V is TRBV19 and J is TRBJ2-6, with D possibly matching TRBD1 (5 bases). This sequence was found in a woman aged 35 to 49 in good health. Some clones in this sample may be carry-over from other donors' samples. Source material: PBMCs. For the CDR3, the DNA is TGTGCCAGTAGCCGGAGACAGTACTCTGGGGCCAACGTCCTGACTTTC. Its translation: CASSRRQYSGANVLTF.